This T cell receptor beta chain comes out of a study of TIL therapy for anti-PD-1-resistant metastatic lung cancer. Study context: Half of patients were current or former smokers. Study results and caveats: Many TIL product clones were absent from baseline tumor, suggesting clonal contraction.

Comment on this clone: Its cognate antigen is unknown.

The CDR3 consists of 15 residues. V lost 3 bases to trimming and J lost 4 bases, with 13 bases between them. Germline CDR1 is MNHEY and CDR2 is SMNVEV (reference sequence). Sequencing used immunoSEQ v3. Method: immunoSEQ multiplex PCR; TCRdb's copy keeps in-frame clones and lacks some. The table records some 90,000 clones, 65% of them present only once. Regarding time point: pre-treatment sample, taken before nivolumab and TIL therapy. Most excised metastases sampled were pleural nodules or supraclavicular lymph nodes. Stage 4 NSCLC adults joined between late 2017 and January 2020. This clonotype was obtained from a person aged 25-85 years with non-small cell lung cancer. This specimen consisted of tumor tissue, obtained at baseline. This chain joins TRBV27 and TRBJ2-1; tentative D call: TRBD1 (6 bases). The CDR3 here is CASSFRGGNYNEQFF. CDR3 in DNA: TGTGCCAGCAGTTTTCGAGGGGGAAATTACAATGAGCAGTTCTTC.